This T cell receptor beta chain comes out of a study of blood T cell repertoires in COVID-19. Study as a whole: T cells, B-cell-depleted T cells, or PBMCs supplied cDNA or gDNA.

Per the original data handling: Reference gene primer amplification gave nucleated cell count estimates. The repertoire was sequenced with immunoSEQ multiplex PCR; TCRdb's copy has only in-frame clones and lacks some. The V and J calls and the clone size are those of that table, but D and trimming were determined from the DNA. The sample contains roughly 170,000 clones, roughly four fifths of which appear only once. Trimming stripped 3 bases from V and 2 bases from J, with 12 bases between. This CDR3 region has 15 residues. Germline V gene sequence: CDR1 MNHNS, CDR2 SASEGT. Input material: peripheral blood. This receptor was taken from a man in his forties or fifties who had recovered from COVID-19. The gene calls are TRBV6-1 and TRBJ2-3; unclear D gene. This CDR3 is CASSDQQTNTDTQYF. The CDR3 DNA reads as TGTGCCAGCAGTGACCAACAGACAAACACAGATACGCAGTATTTT.